The clone carrying this T cell receptor (beta chain) was observed many times. Its antigen is currently unknown. The data derive from a study of T-cell reconstitution after alpha-beta-depleted transplantation in children. As it was prepared, the TCRbeta library received unique molecular identifiers. TCRdb recomputed calls from the PCR reads with MiXCR, one row per CDR3 protein. The sample has about 500,000 distinct CDR3 sequences, around 10% seen once; the top ten hold 12% to 15%. General observations from the study: Surviving recipient T cells and intrathymic progenitors accounted for some patients' high TCRbeta diversity at day 60. T-cell numbers and diversity one year post-transplant derived largely from freshly generated T cells. Expanded clones from the graft, numbering several hundred, reportedly supplied alpha-beta T cells about two months after transplant.

Germline V gene data show CDR1 as LGHNA and CDR2 as YSLEER. Unmatched junction bases numbered 6, after V lost 4 bases and J lost 7 bases. CDR3 length: 14 amino acids. The chain couples TRBV4-3 to TRBJ2-2; 7 bases map to TRBD1. This clonotype originated in a female patient aged 2-9 years who had a stem cell transplant for aplastic anemia, so the T cells may come from the graft donor. The sample in question was PBMCs, mostly from graft donor cells, obtained 180 days after TCRalphabeta/CD19-depleted stem cell transplant. CDR3 sequence: CASSPRGKSGELFF. CDR3 in DNA: TGCGCCAGCAGCCCCAGGGGGAAGAGCGGGGAGCTGTTTTTT.